These 7 T cell receptor beta chains came from one sample sequenced in a study of T cell repertoires in cytomegalovirus infection. TCRdb reprocessed the reads with MiXCR, giving one entry per CDR3 protein. The repertoire holds some 700,000 distinct CDR3 sequences, with 35% to 45% as singletons. Specimen: PBMCs. All receptors derive from a human donor in good health (CMV status not recorded). Some clones in this sample may be carry-over from other donors' samples.

As concerns this clonotype: A much larger clone lies a single base off, so this may be a read error. The chain couples TRBV7-2 to TRBJ2-1; tentatively, D is TRBD2 (6 bases). The CDR3 is 15 amino acids. CDR1 and CDR2 (germline): SGHTA, FQGNSA. Written as DNA, the CDR3 is TGTGCCAGCAGCTTAGCGGGAGGCTCCCACAATGAGCAGTTCTTC. Translation gives CASSLAGGSHNEQFF.

Comments on this clonotype: Likely a read error: the CDR3 ends without its conserved phenylalanine or tryptophan. It is unclear where the CDR3 begins or ends on the DNA, so no DNA is shown, and the CDR3 is as TCRdb lists it. J is TRBJ2-7 and V is TRBV6-6; the D segment call TRBD2 is taken from the table without a DNA check. From its first to its last residue, the CDR3 has 13 amino acids. Germline CDR1 and CDR2: MNHNY and SVGAGI (reference sequence). CDR3 region: CARSPQTSQEQSL.

The chain links TRBV7-2 to TRBJ2-5; D perhaps matches TRBD2 (5 bases). The CDR3 totals 15 residues. Germline lookup yields CDR1 SGHTA and CDR2 FQGNSA. V was trimmed by 2 bases and J by 5 bases, leaving 15 bases between them. CDR3 bases: TGTGCCAGCAGCTTAACATCACTCCGCGGGGAGACCCAGTACTTC. This codes for CASSLTSLRGETQYF. The full variable domain, its missing parts supplied by reference TRBV7-2 and TRBJ2-5, is GAGVSQSPSNKVTEKGKDVELRCDPISGHTALYWYRQSLGQGLEFLIYFQGNSAPDKSGLPSDRFSAERTGGSVSTLTIQRTQQEDSAVYLCASSLTSLRGETQYFGPGTRLLVL.

This sequence joins TRBV29-1 and TRBJ2-1; the D gene is possibly TRBD1 (5 bases). The CDR3 spans 15 residues. Per the germline V gene, CDR1 is SQVTM and CDR2 is ANQGSEA. V dropped 4 bases and J dropped 4 bases, with 17 bases sitting between them. In DNA form, the CDR3 reads TGCAGCGTTGTCTCTTCGGCAGGGTTTTACAATGAGCAGTTCTTC. Encoded protein: CSVVSSAGFYNEQFF.

Only a few counts were recorded for this clonotype. The chain recombines TRBV5-4 with TRBJ2-7; 7 nucleotides line up with TRBD1. Per germline, CDR1 SGHNT and CDR2 YYREEE (reference sequence). With 4 bases clipped from V and 5 bases from J, the junction kept 9 bases outside the gene matches. The CDR3 is 14 amino acids. The CDR3 nucleotides are TGTGCCAGCAGCCCGAATGACAGGGCAAACGAGCAGTACTTC. As protein: CASSPNDRANEQYF.

This clonotype was detected only a few times. V is TRBV6-5 and J is TRBJ1-4, with D uncertain. V lost 8 bases to trimming and J lost 0 bases, with 10 bases between them. Germline V gene lookup returns CDR1 MNHEY and CDR2 SVGAGI. This CDR3 comprises 14 residues. DNA for the CDR3: TGTGCCAGCCAATCCCAGGCAACTAATGAAAAACTGTTTTTT. It encodes CASQSQATNEKLFF.

The chain has TRBV6-5 and TRBJ1-1, with D perhaps matching TRBD1 (6 bases). The CDR3 extends over 15 amino acids. Trimming shortened V by 1 base and J by 0 bases, and 9 bases separated the two germline ends. In germline, CDR1 is MNHEY, CDR2 SVGAGI. Here the CDR3 reads CASSYWGAMNTEAFF. CDR3 bases: TGTGCCAGCAGTTACTGGGGGGCGATGAACACTGAAGCTTTCTTT.